This is a list of T cell receptor beta chains from one sample in a study of shared clonotypes between healthy human individuals. The repertoire was sequenced with immunoSEQ multiplex PCR; TCRdb's copy has only in-frame clones and lacks some. The sample has over a million clones, around 97% seen once. The material sequenced was naive CD4+ T cells sorted from blood. These receptors all stem from a man aged 25-40 years in good health. Both conserved end residues are part of each CDR3. The D gene is left open where the match is weak. Only some rows state a clone size, as once, few, many or a class for expanded clones.

size	D	V	J	CDR3	DNA
NA	TRBD2	TRBV6-1	TRBJ2-1	CASSELGLAGSSYNEQFF	TGTGCCAGCAGTGAATTGGGACTAGCGGGGAGCTCCTACAATGAGCAGTTCTTC
NA	TRBD1	TRBV28	TRBJ1-1	CASRTGPTEAFF	TGTGCCAGCCGGACAGGGCCCACTGAAGCTTTCTTT
NA	NA	TRBV18	TRBJ1-1	CASSPSGNTEAFF	TGTGCCAGCTCACCATCGGGAAACACTGAAGCTTTCTTT
once	NA	TRBV7-2	TRBJ1-2	CASSPGPGYGYTF	TGTGCCAGCAGCCCCGGGCCGGGGTATGGCTACACCTTC
NA	NA	TRBV6-4	TRBJ2-1	CASSSSSYNEQFF	TGTGCCAGCAGCTCCTCCAGCTACAATGAGCAGTTCTTC
once	NA	TRBV9	TRBJ2-1	CASSIQPYEQFF	TGTGCCAGCAGCATCCAACCTTATGAGCAGTTCTTC
NA	NA	TRBV28	TRBJ2-7	CASGYTGSGSYEQYF	TGTGCCAGTGGGTATACGGGGAGCGGGTCCTACGAGCAGTACTTC
NA	NA	TRBV14	TRBJ1-1	CASSQLGRMNTEAFF	TGTGCCAGCAGCCAGTTGGGACGAATGAACACTGAAGCTTTCTTT
NA	NA	TRBV11-2	TRBJ2-7	CASSAISRLNYEQYF	TGTGCCAGCAGCGCTATTTCTAGGCTGAACTACGAGCAGTACTTC
once	TRBD1	TRBV4-1	TRBJ2-1	CASSQGQAADNEQFF	TGCGCCAGCAGCCAGGGACAGGCGGCGGACAATGAGCAGTTCTTC
NA	NA	TRBV19	TRBJ2-1	CASSKRGRGYNEQFF	TGTGCCAGTAGTAAACGAGGACGGGGATACAATGAGCAGTTCTTC
NA	NA	TRBV2	TRBJ1-5	CASSVLRQRDQPQHF	TGTGCCAGCAGTGTTCTAAGACAGCGAGATCAGCCCCAGCATTTT
NA	NA	TRBV28	TRBJ2-7	CASGQGHGEQYF	TGTGCCTCCGGCCAGGGGCACGGCGAGCAGTACTTC
NA	NA	TRBV27	TRBJ1-5	CASSTGLSNQPQHF	TGTGCCAGCAGTACAGGGCTGAGCAATCAGCCCCAGCATTTT
NA	TRBD1	TRBV4-2	TRBJ2-3	CASSQEWTGARVTDTQYF	TGTGCCAGCAGCCAAGAATGGACAGGGGCGAGGGTGACAGATACGCAGTATTTT
once	NA	TRBV19	TRBJ2-6	CASSIGSSGANVLTF	TGTGCCAGTAGTATTGGGAGCTCTGGGGCCAACGTCCTGACTTTC
NA	NA	TRBV7-2	TRBJ2-3	CASSSVGTQGTDTQYF	TGTGCCAGCAGCTCGGTTGGGACACAGGGCACAGATACGCAGTATTTT
NA	NA	TRBV7-9	TRBJ2-3	CASSHWLDTDTQYF	TGTGCCAGCAGCCATTGGCTAGACACAGATACGCAGTATTTT
NA	TRBD1	TRBV19	TRBJ1-2	CASSIGAGGYGYTF	TGTGCCAGTAGTATTGGGGCAGGGGGATATGGCTACACCTTC
NA	NA	TRBV19	TRBJ2-2	CASIRQGLHDTGELFF	TGTGCCAGTATTAGACAGGGACTTCATGACACCGGGGAGCTGTTTTTT
NA	TRBD1	TRBV6-1	TRBJ2-7	CASSEWGQGSYEQYF	TGTGCCAGCAGTGAATGGGGACAGGGCTCCTACGAGCAGTACTTC
NA	NA	TRBV6-5	TRBJ1-3	CATGDGSGNTIYF	TGTGCCACAGGGGACGGCTCTGGAAACACCATATATTTT
NA	NA	TRBV2	TRBJ1-5	CASRGEKNQPQHF	TGTGCCAGCAGGGGGGAGAAAAATCAGCCCCAGCATTTT
NA	NA	TRBV7-2	TRBJ2-3	CASSLGGPVAQYF	TGTGCCAGCAGCTTAGGGGGGCCAGTAGCGCAGTATTTT
NA	TRBD1	TRBV7-8	TRBJ1-5	CASSQGQGWQPQHF	TGTGCCAGCAGCCAGGGACAGGGTTGGCAGCCCCAGCATTTT
NA	NA	TRBV2	TRBJ2-1	CASSVRIEQFF	TGTGCCAGCAGTGTCCGCATCGAGCAGTTCTTC
NA	NA	TRBV27	TRBJ2-7	CASLPLGAASSYEQYF	TGTGCCAGCCTTCCACTCGGTGCGGCTAGCTCCTACGAGCAGTACTTC
once	TRBD1	TRBV9	TRBJ1-3	CASSAGSQGLSGNTIYF	TGTGCCAGCAGCGCAGGATCACAGGGGCTCTCTGGAAACACCATATATTTT
NA	TRBD2	TRBV27	TRBJ2-7	CASSYRQTSGRSYEQYF	TGTGCCAGCAGTTATCGCCAGACTAGCGGGAGGAGCTACGAGCAGTACTTC
NA	TRBD2	TRBV19	TRBJ2-3	CASSRGLAAHTDTQYF	TGTGCCAGTAGTAGAGGACTAGCAGCGCACACAGATACGCAGTATTTT
NA	NA	TRBV29-1	TRBJ1-5	CSARKGNQPQHF	TGCAGCGCGAGAAAGGGAAATCAGCCCCAGCATTTT
once	NA	TRBV6-6	TRBJ1-3	CASRTWDGSGNTIYF	TGTGCCAGCAGGACCTGGGACGGCTCTGGAAACACCATATATTTT
NA	TRBD2	TRBV19	TRBJ2-2	CASIGLAGGINTGELFF	TGTGCCAGTATTGGACTAGCGGGAGGGATTAACACCGGGGAGCTGTTTTTT
NA	TRBD1	TRBV28	TRBJ2-2	CASSDRDRGLFPDLNTGELFF	TGTGCCAGCAGTGACCGGGACAGGGGGCTCTTTCCAGATTTGAACACCGGGGAGCTGTTTTTT
NA	TRBD2	TRBV7-8	TRBJ2-3	CASSSSAGGWTDTQYF	TGTGCCAGCAGCTCGTCAGCGGGAGGGTGGACAGATACGCAGTATTTT
NA	TRBD2	TRBV4-3	TRBJ2-5	CASSQGLGGVETQYF	TGCGCCAGCAGCCAAGGTTTGGGAGGGGTAGAGACCCAGTACTTC
NA	NA	TRBV4-1	TRBJ2-2	CASSQVGKLFF	TGCGCCAGCAGCCAAGTAGGGAAGCTGTTTTTT
NA	TRBD1	TRBV19	TRBJ1-5	CASSTTQGAGNQPQHF	TGTGCCAGTAGCACTACACAGGGGGCCGGCAATCAGCCCCAGCATTTT
NA	NA	TRBV28	TRBJ1-1	CASSSMNTEAFF	TGTGCCAGCAGTTCGATGAACACTGAAGCTTTCTTT
NA	TRBD1	TRBV5-1	TRBJ1-1	CASMVDRFNTEAFF	TGCGCCAGCATGGTGGACAGGTTTAACACTGAAGCTTTCTTT
NA	TRBD2	TRBV7-8	TRBJ2-1	CASSLGLAGEQFF	TGTGCCAGCAGCTTAGGACTAGCAGGTGAGCAGTTCTTC
NA	TRBD1	TRBV6-4	TRBJ2-2	CASSRDRVTGELFF	TGTGCCAGCAGCCGGGACAGGGTCACCGGGGAGCTGTTTTTT
few	NA	TRBV9	TRBJ2-1	CASSAGQSSYNEQFF	TGTGCCAGCAGCGCCGGACAGAGCTCCTACAATGAGCAGTTCTTC
NA	NA	TRBV5-4	TRBJ2-1	CASSLKTGSYNEQFF	TGTGCCAGCAGCTTAAAGACAGGCTCCTACAATGAGCAGTTCTTC
NA	TRBD1	TRBV2	TRBJ2-1	CASVGTGSYNEQFF	TGTGCCAGCGTGGGGACAGGCTCCTACAATGAGCAGTTCTTC
NA	NA	TRBV15	TRBJ1-5	CATSRVLAGRQPQHF	TGTGCCACCAGCAGAGTGTTGGCAGGGCGGCAGCCCCAGCATTTT
NA	TRBD2	TRBV9	TRBJ2-7	CASSATSGSWDEQYF	TGTGCCAGCAGCGCGACTAGCGGGAGTTGGGACGAGCAGTACTTC
NA	NA	TRBV6-6	TRBJ2-6	CASSVGIGANVLTF	TGTGCCAGCAGTGTAGGAATTGGGGCCAACGTCCTGACTTTC
NA	NA	TRBV2	TRBJ2-2	CASSEVGRGFANTGELFF	TGTGCCAGCAGTGAAGTCGGCAGGGGCTTCGCGAACACCGGGGAGCTGTTTTTT
NA	NA	TRBV7-2	TRBJ2-7	CASSRPGTNYEQYF	TGTGCCAGCAGCCGCCCCGGGACCAACTACGAGCAGTACTTC
NA	NA	TRBV5-1	TRBJ2-3	CASTVEGQVSTDTQYF	TGCGCGAGCACAGTGGAGGGGCAGGTCAGCACAGATACGCAGTATTTT
NA	NA	TRBV7-2	TRBJ2-7	CASSLVQGLINNEQYF	TGTGCCAGCAGCTTAGTGCAGGGTTTGATTAACAACGAGCAGTACTTC
NA	NA	TRBV7-9	TRBJ2-7	CASSLDGPKGEQYF	TGTGCCAGCAGCTTAGACGGACCAAAGGGGGAGCAGTACTTC
NA	TRBD1	TRBV6-6	TRBJ1-5	CASEIQGMGQPQHF	TGTGCCAGCGAAATACAGGGGATGGGTCAGCCCCAGCATTTT
NA	TRBD2	TRBV6-1	TRBJ2-7	CASSGAGRREQYF	TGTGCCAGCAGTGGAGCGGGACGGAGGGAGCAGTACTTC